A selection of T cell receptor beta chains follows, all from one sample in a study. TCRdb re-derived calls from the RT-PCR reads in MiXCR, one entry per CDR3 protein. The sample has more than 550,000 distinct CDR3 sequences, 14% seen once; the top ten hold just over 3.5%. Sequencing was performed on memory CD4+ T cells from blood. These receptors all come from a female donor in good health, serving as a healthy control. The CDR3 runs from the conserved cysteine through the conserved F or W. The order of the fields is CDR3 length, V gene, clone size, J gene, D gene, CDR3 DNA, CDR3 protein. D genes are given only for firm matches. Size tells how often a clone was seen (once, few, many) or the class of an expanded clone, and some rows leave it out.

13	TRBV10-3	many	TRBJ2-7	NA	TGTGCCATCAGTGCGGCTAGCGATTACGAGCAGTACTTC	CAISAASDYEQYF
13	TRBV29-1	NA	TRBJ2-1	NA	TGCAGCGTTGAATTCCCACAGGCAAGTGGGCAGTTCTTC	CSVEFPQASGQFF
13	TRBV7-2	many	TRBJ1-6	NA	TGTGCCAGCCGGGGGTCCTATAATTCACCCCTCCACTTT	CASRGSYNSPLHF
17	TRBV5-1	NA	TRBJ2-3	TRBD2	TGCGCCAGCAGCGGAGGGGTACGGGAGGGCGGCACAGATACGCAGTATTTT	CASSGGVREGGTDTQYF
14	TRBV7-2	NA	TRBJ1-1	NA	TGTGCCAGCAGCTTTGACCGGGACACAGGTGTAGCTTTCTTT	CASSFDRDTGVAFF
17	TRBV5-6	many	TRBJ2-3	TRBD2	TGTGCCAGCAGCCAGAGGACTAGCGGAACTAGCACAGATACGCAGTATTTT	CASSQRTSGTSTDTQYF
16	TRBV7-8	NA	TRBJ1-6	NA	TGTGCCAGCAGCGACTCCCGGACAGAATATTATTCGCCCCTCCACTTT	CASSDSRTEYYSPLHF
14	TRBV12-3/TRBV12-4	few	TRBJ2-1	TRBD2	TGTGCCAGCTCCCTAGCGGGTTGGGCGAATGAGCAGTTCTTC	CASSLAGWANEQFF
15	TRBV5-1	few	TRBJ2-4	NA	TGCGCCAGCAGTATCGGGGGTGGAGACAAAAACATTCAGTACTTC	CASSIGGGDKNIQYF
13	TRBV5-1	NA	TRBJ2-7	NA	TGCGCCAGCAGCTTGGAGGGAGCAGTCGAGCAGTACTTC	CASSLEGAVEQYF
14	TRBV10-3	few	TRBJ1-5	TRBD1	TGTGCCATCAGCCGGGACAGGGGTAATCAGCCCCAGCATTTT	CAISRDRGNQPQHF
12	TRBV20-1	many	TRBJ1-1	NA	TGCAGTGCTAGTCGTAGGGACACTGAAGCTTTCTTT	CSASRRDTEAFF
14	TRBV7-2	many	TRBJ1-2	TRBD1	TGTGCCAGCAGCCCGGGACAGGGGCACTATGGCTACACCTTC	CASSPGQGHYGYTF
13	TRBV29-1	many	TRBJ2-2	NA	TGCAGCGTTGACAGGGGTAACACCGGGGAGCTGTTTTTT	CSVDRGNTGELFF
14	TRBV20-1	NA	TRBJ1-5	TRBD1	TGCAGTGCTAGACAGGGGGCTGGAAATCAGCCCCAGCATTTT	CSARQGAGNQPQHF
14	TRBV7-2	few	TRBJ2-1	TRBD1	TGTGCCAGCAGCTTGACAGGGCGTATTAATGAGCAGTTCTTC	CASSLTGRINEQFF
13	TRBV7-3	few	TRBJ1-1	NA	TGTGCCAGCAGCTTCCACCAGAACACTGAAGCTTTCTTT	CASSFHQNTEAFF
15	TRBV6-1	NA	TRBJ1-2	NA	TGTGCCAGCAGTGAATACGGGGGAGGGTCAGGTGGCTACACCTTC	CASSEYGGGSGGYTF
15	TRBV7-8	few	TRBJ1-4	TRBD1	TGTGCCAGCAGCGCCCGGACAGGGGCTAATGAAAAACTGTTTTTT	CASSARTGANEKLFF
16	TRBV20-1	many	TRBJ1-2	NA	TGCAGTGCTAGAGATTCGACTAAACAGGGAAAATATGGCTACACCTTC	CSARDSTKQGKYGYTF
12	TRBV12-3/TRBV12-4	NA	TRBJ2-3	NA	TGTGCCAGCAGTCGCGCCACAGATACGCAGTATTTT	CASSRATDTQYF
14	TRBV20-1	NA	TRBJ2-7	TRBD2	TGCAGTGCTCCGGGACTAGATCGCGGCTACGAGCAGTACTTC	CSAPGLDRGYEQYF
13	TRBV21-1	NA	TRBJ2-7	NA	TGTGCCAGCAGCTTGACAGATCACTACGAGCAGTACTTC	CASSLTDHYEQYF
13	TRBV20-1	few	TRBJ2-2	TRBD1	TGCAGTGCCCAACAGGGGGGCACCGGGGAGCTGTTTTTT	CSAQQGGTGELFF
16	TRBV6-2/TRBV6-3	NA	TRBJ2-7	NA	TGTGCCAGCACCTCCCGATCCGGGACATTCACCTACGAGCAGTACTTC	CASTSRSGTFTYEQYF
15	TRBV9	few	TRBJ2-5	NA	TGTGCCAGCAGCCTCCTGGAGGGGGTCGGGGAGACCCAGTACTTC	CASSLLEGVGETQYF
13	TRBV7-2	NA	TRBJ2-1	NA	TGTGCCAGCAGCTTAGTGTTGCGTTCCGAGCAGTTCTTC	CASSLVLRSEQFF
16	TRBV4-3	NA	TRBJ2-2	NA	TGCGCCAGCAGCCAAGGCCATAACGCGAACACCGGGGAGCTGTTTTTT	CASSQGHNANTGELFF
14	TRBV12-3/TRBV12-4	many	TRBJ1-5	TRBD1	TGTGCCAGCAGTTTAGGGACAGGGCATCAGCCCCAGCATTTT	CASSLGTGHQPQHF
15	TRBV15	many	TRBJ2-1	TRBD2	TGTGCCACCAGCAGAGATCTAGCGGGAGAGAATGAGCAGTTCTTC	CATSRDLAGENEQFF
14	TRBV7-2	NA	TRBJ2-3	NA	TGTGCCAGCAGCCCCGGATACCAGTCAGATACGCAGTATTTT	CASSPGYQSDTQYF
13	TRBV3-1	NA	TRBJ2-1	NA	TGTGCCAGCAGCCATTCAGGGATGGGTGAGCAGTTCTTC	CASSHSGMGEQFF